This TCR beta chain was identified in a study of PD-1 blockade in mismatch repair-deficient tumors. Using immunoSEQ multiplex PCR, the repertoire was profiled, and TCRdb retains in-frame clones only, with some absent. The sample holds about 40,000 clones, 85% seen once. V was pared by 1 base and J by 5 bases, with 5 bases of the junction left unmatched. The CDR3 spans 16 residues. The V gene's germline CDR1 is SEHNR and CDR2 FQNEAQ (reference sequence). PCR or immunohistochemistry showed mismatch repair deficiency in every enrolled patient. This specimen was peripheral blood, taken 75 to 85 weeks after starting pembrolizumab. The TCR originated in an adult with mismatch repair-deficient cancer. The chain couples TRBV7-9 to TRBJ1-4; 9 nucleotides agree with TRBD1. CDR3 amino acids: CASSLVRGQGNEKLFF. The CDR3 DNA follows: TGTGCCAGCAGCTTAGTCAGAGGACAGGGGAATGAAAAACTGTTTTTT.